What follows describes a single TCR beta chain. Its antigen is still unknown. The read stops 3 residues short of the end of the CDR3; the missing end is completed from the germline J gene. These data originate in a study of T cell clonality in common variable immunodeficiency (dated by TCRdb to about 2015). For sequencing input, CVID and control samples contributed equivalent amounts of genomic DNA. For every sample, a 60 bp segment covering the rearranged TCRbeta CDR3 region was amplified and then sequenced. TCRbeta amplification used the immunoSEQ assay, a bias-corrected multiplex PCR with high-throughput sequencing. In the original analysis: Every unique nucleotide sequence counted as a clone and was annotated with V, D and J genes, copy number and frequency. Sequences were labeled productive if in frame, and non-productive if out of frame or containing stop codons. As previously described, clonality was calculated on the basis of Shannon's entropy. The predicted amino acid sequences of productive clones were used to derive mean CDR3 Kyte-Doolittle hydropathy. The R hclust function was used to hierarchically cluster scaled V gene usage with Manhattan distance and complete linkage. Sharing of clones by CDR3 amino acid sequence was evaluated through resampling of 12 repertoires per group over 100 rounds. The repertoires were screened for around 70 published EBV-specific TCRbeta sequences and around 240 published CMV-specific TCRbeta sequences. Analysis left out a couple of CVID samples that produced under 10,000 sequences, so fewer than 50 CVID repertoires remained. Entries here come from immuneACCESS through TCRdb and include only in-frame sequences with V and J called. Some clones fail to appear in such tables; in the studies checked, an unresolved V gene covers under half of the shortfall, and the cause of the remainder is unknown. V and J calls and clone size are those listed in that table; D and trimming were worked out from the DNA. For this sample, about 19,000 clones are listed, none of them singletons. The top ten clones comprise 20% to 25% of the sample.

Points the paper makes about the study in general: It was noted by the authors that sequencing of the repertoires of T cell subpopulations would be needed to clarify the cause of the increased clonality in CVID. Although equal DNA input was used, an average of approximately 82,000 unique sequences per sample was obtained for controls, compared with some 30,000 for CVID samples. TCRbeta clonality was higher in CVID subjects than in healthy controls (t-test p = 0.018), and the increase was most characteristic of about a third of subjects. Reportedly, TCRbeta sequences from CVID had fewer deletions and N-nucleotide insertions, and highly modified clones with 13 or more V deletions were absent from CVID. Fewer TCRbeta clones were shared among CVID subjects than among healthy controls (p < 0.0001). Correlations of repertoire features with clinical complications were constrained by heterogeneity among patients within the CVID cohort.

V lost 3 bases and J lost 7 bases; the stretch between them is 15 bases long. From the germline V gene (reference sequence), CDR1 is SEHNR and CDR2 is FQNEAQ. Its CDR3 holds 14 amino acids, cysteine through phenylalanine. Of the CDR3's DNA, 33 bases were read; they are in frame from base 1. Standard criteria, namely reduction of serum IgG, IgA and/or IgM below the normal range together with specific antibody deficiency, were applied for the diagnosis of CVID. The CVID group comprised fewer than 50 subjects, approximately 15 female and 30 or so male, aged roughly 8 to 64 years with a mean age of around 40. Most of the CVID patients and most of the healthy controls were of Caucasian heritage. Replacement immunoglobulin therapy had been administered to all CVID subjects for at least one year at the time of study participation. At the time of blood collection, no CVID subject was ill or was being treated with immunomodulatory or immunosuppressive medication. From each donor, about 4.5 to 8.5 ml of heparinized peripheral whole blood was collected. TCRbeta CDR3 repertoires were sequenced from genomic DNA of adults with common variable immune deficiency (CVID) and healthy adult controls. Diluted blood was subjected to density centrifugation over Hypaque 1077 or Ficoll-Paque for isolation of peripheral blood mononuclear cells. Genomic DNA was obtained from unsorted mononuclear cells through either Qiagen column purification or a centrifugation-based method.

The sequence came from a human donor with common variable immunodeficiency. Here the chain combines TRBV7-9 and TRBJ1-1; the D segment could be TRBD1, given 6 matching bases. Source material: peripheral blood mononuclear cells. Partial CDR3 DNA: TGTGCCAGCAGCTTGGGAACAGGGACGGGTGAA. It specifies CASSLGTGTGE. The whole CDR3 protein reads CASSLGTGTGEAFF.